What follows is one T cell receptor (beta chain) and its context. No antigen is known for it. The sample is drawn from a study of T-cell memory formation after mild COVID-19. Study background: TCR clustering was largely donor specific. Study results and caveats: Cross-reactive memory apparently joined, as some responding clones appeared in pre-infection memory.

CDR1 and CDR2 (germline): SGHRS, YFSETQ. The ends lost 4 bases at V and 6 bases at J; junction bases unmatched: 13. The CDR3 consists of 15 residues. Constant-segment primers were used for 5'RACE, and the resulting TCR alpha and TCR beta cDNA libraries carried sample barcodes and UMIs. TCRdb independently ran MiXCR on the 5' RACE reads; one entry per CDR3 protein. The data show hundreds of thousands of distinct CDR3 sequences, around an eighth seen once. The V gene is TRBV5-1, the J gene TRBJ2-7; 7 bases line up with TRBD1. The sequenced sample consisted of PBMCs or a T cell subset sorted from them (not recorded which). This TCR derives from a man aged 18 to 29 who had mild COVID-19 (a few samples of this study predate the infection). Cell type and time point are not known. The CDR3 sequence is CASSPGTVKSGEQYV. The CDR3 nucleotides read TGCGCCAGCAGCCCCGGGACAGTCAAGTCGGGCGAGCAGTACGTC.